These 29 T cell receptor beta chains originate from one sample sequenced in a study of T cell responses to AZD1222 COVID-19 vaccine. The table came from immunoSEQ multiplex PCR; TCRdb's copy has only in-frame clones and leaves some out. This sample has about 120,000 clones; around 86% occur once, and the top ten carry around 2.9%. The starting material was peripheral blood, obtained 28 days after the second AZD1222 dose. Receptors originate from an adult who received the AZD1222 COVID-19 vaccine.

This clone has a single count. This sequence joins TRBV19 and TRBJ2-6; TRBD1 matches 9 bases. Germline V gene lookup returns CDR1 LNHDA and CDR2 SQIVND (reference sequence). CDR3 size: 17 residues. V shed 5 bases and J 0 bases; nucleotides not matched to a gene: 5. This chain's CDR3 is CASSWGQGSSGANVLTF. The CDR3 region has the DNA TGTGCCAGTAGTTGGGGACAGGGAAGCTCTGGGGCCAACGTCCTGACTTTC.

This clone occurred a few times. The CDR3 region is CASSPPGAEYQETQYF. The CDR3 nucleotides are TGTGCCAGCAGCCCCCCCGGCGCGGAGTACCAAGAGACCCAGTACTTC. V gene TRBV3-1 (or the pseudogene TRBV3-2) combines with J gene TRBJ2-5; D is unresolved. The germline V and J ends were trimmed by 4 bases and 0 bases, with 15 bases remaining between them. In germline, CDR1 is LGHDT, CDR2 YNNKEL (reference sequence). The CDR3 has 16 amino acids.

The chain uses TRBV5-4 and TRBJ2-7; 7 bases match TRBD1. V was pared by 1 base and J by 2 bases, with 3 bases of the junction left unmatched. Germline V gene sequence: CDR1 SGHNT, CDR2 YYREEE (reference sequence). The CDR3 has 14 residues. CDR3 residues: CASSLLGQTYEQYF. The CDR3 DNA sequence: TGTGCCAGCAGCTTGCTGGGACAGACCTACGAGCAGTACTTC.

The chain has TRBV11-3 and TRBJ1-1; 9 bases are shared with TRBD1. The CDR3 runs 15 residues. Germline assignment: CDR1 SGHNT and CDR2 YENEEA. Germline trimming cut 0 bases from V and 1 base from J; bases unmatched to any gene: 0. CDR3 residues: CASSLEGQGNTEAFF. CDR3 DNA: TGTGCCAGCAGCTTAGAGGGACAGGGGAACACTGAAGCTTTCTTT.

The chain couples TRBV11-1 to TRBJ2-1; 9 nucleotides match TRBD2. The CDR3 contains 15 residues. J gave up 9 bases and V 2 bases, and 8 bases lay outside the gene matches. Germline-derived CDR1 and CDR2 are SGHAT and FQDESV (reference sequence). The CDR3 sequence is CASSLLGGRAAEQFF. The DNA of the CDR3 is TGTGCCAGCAGCTTATTAGGCGGGAGGGCTGCTGAGCAGTTCTTC.

J is TRBJ1-5 and V is TRBV7-6; D gene uncertain. Germline CDR1 and CDR2: SGHVS and FNYEAQ. Trimming took off 0 bases at V and 7 bases at J, with 4 bases between the two ends. The CDR3 extends over 12 amino acids. CDR3 sequence reads: CASSLAGQPQHF. The CDR3 DNA sequence: TGTGCCAGCAGCTTAGCAGGACAGCCCCAGCATTTT.

CDR3 sequence: CASSAETGLDNEQFF. The CDR3 DNA reads as TGTGCCAGCAGCGCCGAGACTGGGCTAGACAATGAGCAGTTCTTC. V usage is TRBV2 and J usage is TRBJ2-1; D remains ambiguous. This CDR3 contains 15 residues. Trimming cost V 6 bases and J 5 bases, with 17 bases left between them. Germline V gene lookup returns CDR1 SNHLY and CDR2 FYNNEI. The full variable domain, its missing parts supplied by reference TRBV2 and TRBJ2-1, is EPEVTQTPSHQVTQMGQEVILRCVPISNHLYFYWYRQILGQKVEFLVSFYNNEISEKSEIFDDQFSVERPDGSNFTLKIRSTKLEDSAMYFCASSAETGLDNEQFFGPGTRLTVL.

The table lists this clone with a few counts. The gene calls are TRBV2 and TRBJ1-2; 8 bases match TRBD1. J was trimmed by 8 bases and V by 6 bases; bases with no gene match: 14. Looked up from germline, CDR1 is SNHLY and CDR2 is FYNNEI. CDR3 length: 15 residues. CDR3 residues: CASRAGGYGSRGYTF. The CDR3 coding sequence is TGTGCCAGCAGGGCAGGGGGCTATGGATCCCGAGGCTACACCTTC.

This chain links TRBV2 with TRBJ1-1, with 9 bases aligning to TRBD1. The junction had 5 bases not matched to a gene; V was cut back by 9 bases and J by 3 bases. Germline V gene sequence: CDR1 SNHLY, CDR2 FYNNEI. The CDR3 consists of 13 residues. The CDR3 DNA follows: TGTGCCAGTGGATGGACAGGGGACACTGAAGCTTTCTTT. It encodes CASGWTGDTEAFF.

The rearrangement links TRBV27 to TRBJ1-6; D ambiguous. CDR3 size: 17 residues. Trimming cost V 7 bases and J 0 bases, with 16 bases left between them. The germline V gene encodes CDR1 MNHEY and CDR2 SMNVEV (reference sequence). Written as DNA, the CDR3 is TGTGCCAGCACCCCACGGGCACTTAGCTCCTATAATTCACCCCTCCACTTT. Its translation is CASTPRALSSYNSPLHF.

The V call is TRBV29-1, the J call TRBJ2-7; a weak D match, TRBD2 (6 bases). V was shortened by 3 bases and J by 5 bases, with 14 bases between the two germline ends. CDR3 length: 13 amino acids. Germline V gene data show CDR1 as SQVTM and CDR2 as ANQGSEA. CDR3 DNA: TGCAGCGTTGATTGGGCGGGGACCCACGAGCAGTACTTC. Translation gives CSVDWAGTHEQYF.

The chain combines TRBV5-1 with TRBJ2-7; TRBD1 or TRBD2 may be the D gene (5 bases each). V shed 0 bases and J shed 7 bases, with 14 bases lying between them. The CDR3 extends over 14 amino acids. Germline V gene data show CDR1 as SGHRS and CDR2 as YFSETQ. CDR3 coding DNA: TGCGCCAGCAGCTTGGCGGAGTCCGAGGGGGAGCAGTACTTC. This gives the protein CASSLAESEGEQYF.

The genes are TRBV6-5 and TRBJ1-2; TRBD1 matches 9 bases. The junction had 9 bases not matched to a gene; V was cut back by 5 bases and J by 5 bases. Germline CDR1 and CDR2: MNHEY and SVGAGI. The CDR3 loop spans 15 amino acids. The CDR3 nucleotides read TGTGCCAGCAGTCATACCTCCGGGACAGGGTATGGCTACACCTTC. It specifies CASSHTSGTGYGYTF.

The V call is TRBV5-1, the J call TRBJ1-3; D remains unclear. The CDR3 consists of 15 residues. Germline V CDR1 and CDR2: SGHRS, YFSETQ. The V end lost 0 bases, the J end lost 0 bases, and 7 bases lay between the germline ends. CDR3 sequence: CASSLVVNSGNTIYF. The CDR3 DNA follows: TGCGCCAGCAGCTTGGTCGTGAACTCTGGAAACACCATATATTTT.

This chain uses TRBV19 with TRBJ1-1, with 7 bases matching TRBD1. The V and J ends lost 2 bases and 0 bases, in that order; junction bases with no gene match: 3. Germline-derived CDR1 and CDR2 are LNHDA and SQIVND (reference sequence). The CDR3 runs to 15 residues. CDR3 loop: CASSIKGAMNTEAFF. CDR3 sequence (DNA): TGTGCCAGTAGTATAAAGGGGGCGATGAACACTGAAGCTTTCTTT.

The gene calls are TRBV6-5 and TRBJ1-1, with TRBD1 identical over 7 bases. Per germline, CDR1 MNHEY and CDR2 SVGAGI. V shed 8 bases and J 6 bases; nucleotides not matched to a gene: 15. The CDR3 loop spans 15 amino acids. The CDR3 loop reads CASAELGGGMPEAFF. The CDR3 nucleotides are TGTGCCAGCGCTGAGCTAGGAGGGGGCATGCCTGAAGCTTTCTTT.

CDR3 amino acids: CASSQGLAGEGDEQFF. In nucleotides, the CDR3 is TGCGCCAGCAGCCAAGGTCTAGCGGGGGAAGGGGATGAGCAGTTCTTC. The chain employs TRBV4-3 and TRBJ2-1, with 10 bases aligning to TRBD2. CDR3 length equals 16 residues. V dropped 1 base and J dropped 8; count of bases not matched to a gene: 8. Looked up from germline, CDR1 is LGHNA and CDR2 is YSLEER.

About this clone itself: The sample contains more than one DNA sequence encoding this CDR3. The J gene is TRBJ2-2, the V gene TRBV19, with D unresolved. This CDR3 has 14 residues. Germline values: CDR1 LNHDA, CDR2 SQIVND (reference sequence). Between the trimmed V and J ends, which lost 2 bases and 1 base, there was a span of 5 bases. The CDR3 nucleotides are TGTGCCAGTAGTATATCCAGGAACACCGGGGAGCTGTTTTTT. Protein product: CASSISRNTGELFF.

V usage is TRBV29-1 and J usage is TRBJ2-1; D remains unclear. The CDR3 spans 13 residues. With 2 bases removed from V and 2 bases from J, the gap between germline ends came to 7 bases. Per the germline V gene, CDR1 is SQVTM and CDR2 is ANQGSEA. CDR3 protein: CSVENRAYNEQFF. The CDR3 nucleotides read TGCAGCGTTGAAAACAGAGCCTACAATGAGCAGTTCTTC.

This sequence joins TRBV29-1 and TRBJ2-7; D might be TRBD2 (6 bases). V was cut by 8 bases and J by 2 bases, with 16 bases left in between. This CDR3 region has 13 residues. The V gene's germline CDR1 is SQVTM and CDR2 ANQGSEA. The CDR3, as DNA: TGCAGCACCCGGTTACTAGCAACCTACGAGCAGTACTTC. This encodes CSTRLLATYEQYF.

The J gene is TRBJ1-1, the V gene TRBV19; D uncertain. Germline V gene data show CDR1 as LNHDA and CDR2 as SQIVND (reference sequence). This CDR3 has 13 residues. V was cut by 5 bases and J by 5 bases, with 12 bases left in between. As DNA, the CDR3 is TGTGCCAGTAGTGGAGGCGTATGGACTGAAGCTTTCTTT. Translation: CASSGGVWTEAFF. Filled out from reference TRBV19 and TRBJ1-1, the complete variable domain reads DGGITQSPKYLFRKEGQNVTLSCEQNLNHDAMYWYRQDPGQGLRLIYYSQIVNDFQKGDIAEGYSVSREKKESFPLTVTSAQKNPTAFYLCASSGGVWTEAFFGQGTRLTVV.

This chain joins TRBV11-2 and TRBJ2-5; D is unresolved. The CDR3 consists of 15 residues. CDR1 and CDR2 from the germline V gene are SGHAT and FQNNGV. Trimming cost V 7 bases and J 5 bases, with 20 bases left between them. The CDR3 protein is CASTRGRALRETQYF. The DNA for the CDR3 is TGTGCCAGCACCCGCGGACGGGCGCTCCGGGAGACCCAGTACTTC. The variable domain in full, completed from reference TRBV11-2 and TRBJ2-5, reads EAGVAQSPRYKIIEKRQSVAFWCNPISGHATLYWYQQILGQGPKLLIQFQNNGVVDDSQLPKDRFSAERLKGVDSTLKIQPAKLEDSAVYLCASTRGRALRETQYFGPGTRLLVL.

This chain joins TRBV11-2 and TRBJ2-7; D possibly corresponds to TRBD1 (5 bases). Between the trimmed V and J ends, which lost 0 bases and 3 bases, there was a span of 9 bases. CDR3 size: 14 residues. Germline V gives CDR1 SGHAT, CDR2 FQNNGV. Written as DNA, the CDR3 is TGTGCCAGCAGCTTAGATGCAGGGCGCTACGAGCAGTACTTC. Its protein product is CASSLDAGRYEQYF.

This chain joins TRBV7-9 and TRBJ2-7, with a tentative D call TRBD2 (7 bases). Germline V gene sequence: CDR1 SEHNR, CDR2 FQNEAQ (reference sequence). CDR3 size: 13 residues. Trimming took off 2 bases at V and 5 bases at J, with 10 bases between the two ends. Here the CDR3 reads CASSLTGGHEQYF. The CDR3 DNA is TGTGCCAGCAGCTTAACGGGGGGCCACGAGCAGTACTTC.

The chain is built from TRBV7-2 and TRBJ1-2; D gene unclear. CDR3 size: 14 residues. V was trimmed by 3 bases and J by 4 bases, leaving 12 bases between them. The germline CDR1 and CDR2 sequences are SGHTA and FQGNSA. The CDR3 is CASSFGPEAYGYTF. CDR3 DNA sequence: TGTGCCAGCAGCTTCGGGCCGGAGGCCTATGGCTACACCTTC.

This chain uses TRBV6-6 with TRBJ1-2; D unresolved. From germline, CDR1 is MNHNY and CDR2 SVGAGI (reference sequence). The CDR3 is 12 amino acids. Trimming left V 6 bases short and J 8 bases short, with 13 bases between. The DNA of the CDR3 is TGTGCCAGCAGCCCACACCCCGCCGGCTACACCTTC. Translated, it gives CASSPHPAGYTF.

The genes are TRBV5-1 and TRBJ2-2; a weak D match, TRBD1 (6 bases). V lost 0 bases and J 0 bases, leaving 15 bases between the germline ends. This CDR3 is 18 amino acids long. Germline lookup yields CDR1 SGHRS and CDR2 YFSETQ. The CDR3 DNA reads as TGCGCCAGCAGCTTGGCACTTTCCGGGACAACGAACACCGGGGAGCTGTTTTTT. It codes for CASSLALSGTTNTGELFF. Full variable domain (missing parts from reference TRBV5-1 and TRBJ2-2): KAGVTQTPRYLIKTRGQQVTLSCSPISGHRSVSWYQQTPGQGLQFLFEYFSETQRNKGNFPGRFSGRQFSNSRSEMNVSTLELGDSALYLCASSLALSGTTNTGELFFGEGSRLTVL.

V gene TRBV6-5 combines with J gene TRBJ1-1; D possibly corresponds to TRBD1 (5 bases). The V gene lost 6 bases and the J gene lost 3 bases, with 11 bases spanning the gap. The germline CDR1 and CDR2 sequences are MNHEY and SVGAGI. There are 13 residues in the CDR3. As DNA, the CDR3 is TGTGCCAGCAGGCGCACAGGATACACTGAAGCTTTCTTT. Protein sequence: CASRRTGYTEAFF.

The chain combines TRBV5-4 with TRBJ2-2, with D perhaps given as TRBD1 or TRBD2 (5 bases each). The V gene's germline CDR1 is SGHNT and CDR2 YYREEE (reference sequence). Trimming pared 1 base from V and 6 bases from J, leaving 13 bases between. The CDR3 spans 15 residues. The CDR3 DNA sequence: TGTGCCAGCAGCTTGATGGGGGTTAGGGCCGGGGAGCTGTTTTTT. Residues: CASSLMGVRAGELFF. Drawing the rest from reference TRBV5-4 and TRBJ2-2, the complete variable domain is ETGVTQSPTHLIKTRGQQVTLRCSSQSGHNTVSWYQQALGQGPQFIFQYYREEENGRGNFPPRFSGLQFPNYSSELNVNALELDDSALYLCASSLMGVRAGELFFGEGSRLTVL.